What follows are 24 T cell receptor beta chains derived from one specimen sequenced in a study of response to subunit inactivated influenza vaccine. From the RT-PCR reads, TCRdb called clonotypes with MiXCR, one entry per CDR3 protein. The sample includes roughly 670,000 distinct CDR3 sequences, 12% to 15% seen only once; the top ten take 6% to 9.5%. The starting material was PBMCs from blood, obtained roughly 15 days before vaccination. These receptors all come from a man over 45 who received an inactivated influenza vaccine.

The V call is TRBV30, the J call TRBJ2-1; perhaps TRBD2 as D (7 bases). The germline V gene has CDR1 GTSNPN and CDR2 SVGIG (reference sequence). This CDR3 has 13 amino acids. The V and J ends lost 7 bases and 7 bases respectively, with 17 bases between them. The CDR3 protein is CASEGGLKNEQFF. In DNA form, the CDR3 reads TGTGCCTCAGAGGGGGGGCTTAAAAATGAGCAGTTCTTC. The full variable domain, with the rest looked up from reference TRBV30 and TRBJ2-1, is SQTIHQWPATLVQPVGSPLSLECTVEGTSNPNLYWYRQAAGRGLQLLFYSVGIGQISSEVPQNLSASRPQDRQFILSSKKLLLSDSGFYLCASEGGLKNEQFFGPGTRLTVL.

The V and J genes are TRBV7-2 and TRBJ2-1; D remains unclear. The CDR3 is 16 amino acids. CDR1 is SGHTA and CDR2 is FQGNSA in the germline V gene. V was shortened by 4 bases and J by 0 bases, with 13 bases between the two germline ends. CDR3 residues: CASSYPVSPSYNEQFF. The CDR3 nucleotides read TGTGCCAGCAGCTACCCGGTTTCGCCCTCCTACAATGAGCAGTTCTTC.

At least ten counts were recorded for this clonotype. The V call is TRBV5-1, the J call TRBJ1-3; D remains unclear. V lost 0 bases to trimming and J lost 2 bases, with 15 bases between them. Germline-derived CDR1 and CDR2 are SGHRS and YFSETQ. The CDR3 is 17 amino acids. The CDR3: CASSLGPTVLPGNTIYF. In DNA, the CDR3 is TGCGCCAGCAGCTTGGGCCCAACAGTCCTCCCTGGAAACACCATATATTTT. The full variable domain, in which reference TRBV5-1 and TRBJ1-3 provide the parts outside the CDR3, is KAGVTQTPRYLIKTRGQQVTLSCSPISGHRSVSWYQQTPGQGLQFLFEYFSETQRNKGNFPGRFSGRQFSNSRSEMNVSTLELGDSALYLCASSLGPTVLPGNTIYFGEGSWLTVV.

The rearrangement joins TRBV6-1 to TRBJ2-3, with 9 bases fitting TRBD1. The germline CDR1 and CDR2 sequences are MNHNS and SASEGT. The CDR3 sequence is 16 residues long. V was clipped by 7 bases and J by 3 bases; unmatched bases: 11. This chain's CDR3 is CASIPRDRVGTDTQYF. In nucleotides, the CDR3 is TGTGCCAGCATCCCCCGGGACAGGGTTGGGACAGATACGCAGTATTTT.

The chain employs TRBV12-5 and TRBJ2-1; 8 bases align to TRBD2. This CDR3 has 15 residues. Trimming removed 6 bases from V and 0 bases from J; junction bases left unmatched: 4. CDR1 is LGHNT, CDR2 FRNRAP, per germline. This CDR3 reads CASGTGTSSYNEQFF. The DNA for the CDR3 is TGTGCTAGTGGGACCGGGACTAGCTCCTACAATGAGCAGTTCTTC.

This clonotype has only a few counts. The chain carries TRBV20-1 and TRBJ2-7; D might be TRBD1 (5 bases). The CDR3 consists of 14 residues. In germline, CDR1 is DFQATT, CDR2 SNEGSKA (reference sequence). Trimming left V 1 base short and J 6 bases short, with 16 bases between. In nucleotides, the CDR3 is TGCAGTGCTAGAGCCGACAACCAGGGTACCGAGCAGTACTTC. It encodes CSARADNQGTEQYF.

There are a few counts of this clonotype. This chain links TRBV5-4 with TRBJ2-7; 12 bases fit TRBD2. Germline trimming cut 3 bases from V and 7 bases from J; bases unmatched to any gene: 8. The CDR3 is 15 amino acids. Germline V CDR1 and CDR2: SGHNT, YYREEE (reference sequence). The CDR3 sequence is CASSSNGLAGKEQYF. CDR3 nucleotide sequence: TGTGCCAGCAGCTCAAACGGACTAGCGGGAAAGGAGCAGTACTTC.

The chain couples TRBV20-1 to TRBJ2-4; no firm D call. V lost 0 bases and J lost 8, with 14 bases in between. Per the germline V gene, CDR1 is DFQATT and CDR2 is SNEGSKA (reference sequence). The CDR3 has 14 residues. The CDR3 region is CSARDSAGLHIQYF. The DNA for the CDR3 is TGCAGTGCTAGAGATTCGGCAGGTTTACACATTCAGTACTTC.

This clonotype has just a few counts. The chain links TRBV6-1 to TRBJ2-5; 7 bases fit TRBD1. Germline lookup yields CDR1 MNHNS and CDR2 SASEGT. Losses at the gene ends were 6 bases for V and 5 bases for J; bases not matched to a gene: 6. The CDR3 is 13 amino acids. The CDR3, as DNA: TGTGCCAGCAGAGACAGGGAGCACGAGACCCAGTACTTC. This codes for CASRDREHETQYF.

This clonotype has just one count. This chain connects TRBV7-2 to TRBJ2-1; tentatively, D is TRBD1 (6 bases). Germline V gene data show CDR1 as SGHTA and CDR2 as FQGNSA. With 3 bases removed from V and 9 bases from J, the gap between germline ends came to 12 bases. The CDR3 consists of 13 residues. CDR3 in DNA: TGTGCCAGCAGCTTGGAAACAGGGCGTGAGCAGTTCTTC. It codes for CASSLETGREQFF.

As DNA, the CDR3 is TGTGCCAGCAGCTCCCGGGGCGCTAGCCTCAATGAGCAGTTCTTC. Its protein is CASSSRGASLNEQFF. The V call is TRBV7-2, the J call TRBJ2-1, with D perhaps assigned TRBD1 or TRBD2 (5 bases each). The CDR3 runs 15 residues. Germline V gives CDR1 SGHTA, CDR2 FQGNSA. V lost 4 bases, J lost 6 bases, and 16 bases lay in between. Variable domain in full (rest from reference TRBV7-2 and TRBJ2-1): GAGVSQSPSNKVTEKGKDVELRCDPISGHTALYWYRQSLGQGLEFLIYFQGNSAPDKSGLPSDRFSAERTGGSVSTLTIQRTQQEDSAVYLCASSSRGASLNEQFFGPGTRLTVL.

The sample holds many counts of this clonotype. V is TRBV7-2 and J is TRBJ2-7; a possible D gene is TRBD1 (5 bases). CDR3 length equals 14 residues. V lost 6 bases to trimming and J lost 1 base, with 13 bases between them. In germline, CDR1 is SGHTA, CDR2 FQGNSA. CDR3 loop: CASSTAGPSYEQYF. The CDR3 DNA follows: TGTGCCAGCAGTACGGCAGGGCCGTCCTACGAGCAGTACTTC.

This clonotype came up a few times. The CDR3 DNA reads TGTGCCAGCAGAGAAACAGGGGAAGGAAACACCATATATTTT. It encodes CASRETGEGNTIYF. V gene TRBV25-1 combines with J gene TRBJ1-3; TRBD1 aligns across 7 bases. Germline CDR1 is MGHDK and CDR2 is SYGVNS. This CDR3 is 14 amino acids long. Trimming at V came to 6 bases and at J to 4 bases, leaving 6 bases not matched to a gene.

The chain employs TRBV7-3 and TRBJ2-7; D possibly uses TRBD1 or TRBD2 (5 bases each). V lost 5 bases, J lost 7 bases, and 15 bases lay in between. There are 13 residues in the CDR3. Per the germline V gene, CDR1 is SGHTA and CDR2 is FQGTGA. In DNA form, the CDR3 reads TGTGCCAGCAGCGACCTCCCAGAGGGGGAGCAGTACTTC. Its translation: CASSDLPEGEQYF.

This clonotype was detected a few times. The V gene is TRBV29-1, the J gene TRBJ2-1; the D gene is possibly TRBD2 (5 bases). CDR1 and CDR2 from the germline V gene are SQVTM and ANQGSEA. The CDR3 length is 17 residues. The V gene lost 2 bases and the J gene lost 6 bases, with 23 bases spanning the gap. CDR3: CSVESLGEGVRANEQFF. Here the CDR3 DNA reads TGCAGCGTTGAATCCCTGGGAGAGGGAGTGAGGGCCAATGAGCAGTTCTTC.

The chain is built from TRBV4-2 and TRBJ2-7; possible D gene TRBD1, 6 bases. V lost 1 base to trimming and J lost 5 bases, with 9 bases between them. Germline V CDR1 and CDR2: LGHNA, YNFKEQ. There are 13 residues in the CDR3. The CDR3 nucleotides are TGTGCCAGCAGCCAAGTCAGGGGTCACGAGCAGTACTTC. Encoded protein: CASSQVRGHEQYF.

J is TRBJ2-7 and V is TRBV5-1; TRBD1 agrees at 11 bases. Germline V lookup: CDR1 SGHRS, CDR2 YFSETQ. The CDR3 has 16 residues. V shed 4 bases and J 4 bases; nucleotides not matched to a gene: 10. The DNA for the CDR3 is TGCGCCAGCAGCCAGAAATCGGGACAGGGGGTTTACGAGCAGTACTTC. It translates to CASSQKSGQGVYEQYF.

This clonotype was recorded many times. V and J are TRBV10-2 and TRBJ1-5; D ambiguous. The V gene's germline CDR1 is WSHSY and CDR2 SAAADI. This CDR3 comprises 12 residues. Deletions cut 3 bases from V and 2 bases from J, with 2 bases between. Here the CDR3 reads CASSEGNQPQHF. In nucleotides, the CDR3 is TGCGCCAGCAGTGAAGGCAATCAGCCCCAGCATTTT.

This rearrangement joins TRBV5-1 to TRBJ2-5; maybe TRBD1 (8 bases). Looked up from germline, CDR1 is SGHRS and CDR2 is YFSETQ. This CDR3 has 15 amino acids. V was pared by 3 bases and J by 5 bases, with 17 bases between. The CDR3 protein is CASSYAGDRSETQYF. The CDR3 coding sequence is TGCGCCAGCAGCTATGCGGGGGACAGGAGTGAGACCCAGTACTTC.

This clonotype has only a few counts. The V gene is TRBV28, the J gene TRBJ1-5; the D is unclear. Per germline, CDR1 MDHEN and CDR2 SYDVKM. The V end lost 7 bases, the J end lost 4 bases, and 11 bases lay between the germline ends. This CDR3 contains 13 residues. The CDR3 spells CASTDGTNQPQHF. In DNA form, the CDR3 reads TGTGCCAGCACCGATGGTACGAATCAGCCCCAGCATTTT.

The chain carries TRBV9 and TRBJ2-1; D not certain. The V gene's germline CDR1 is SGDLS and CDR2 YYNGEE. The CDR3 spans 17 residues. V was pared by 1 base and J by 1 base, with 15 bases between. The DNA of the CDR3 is TGTGCCAGCAGCGTAAGCAACCTTATCGGATCCTACAATGAGCAGTTCTTC. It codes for CASSVSNLIGSYNEQFF. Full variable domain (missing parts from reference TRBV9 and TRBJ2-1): DSGVTQTPKHLITATGQRVTLRCSPRSGDLSVYWYQQSLDQGLQFLIQYYNGEERAKGNILERFSAQQFPDLHSELNLSSLELGDSALYFCASSVSNLIGSYNEQFFGPGTRLTVL.

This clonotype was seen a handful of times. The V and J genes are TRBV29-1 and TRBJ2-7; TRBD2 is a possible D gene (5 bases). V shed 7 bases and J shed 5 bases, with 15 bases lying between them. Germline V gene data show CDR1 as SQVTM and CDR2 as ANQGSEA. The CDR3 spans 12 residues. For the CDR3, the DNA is TGCAGCGCGGTCGGAGGCATCGACGAGCAGTACTTC. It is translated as CSAVGGIDEQYF.

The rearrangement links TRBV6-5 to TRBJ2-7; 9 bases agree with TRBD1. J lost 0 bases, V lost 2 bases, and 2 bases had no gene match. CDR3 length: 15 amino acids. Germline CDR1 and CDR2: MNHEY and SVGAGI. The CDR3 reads CASSYGGQGSYEQYF. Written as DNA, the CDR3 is TGTGCCAGCAGTTACGGGGGACAGGGCTCCTACGAGCAGTACTTC.

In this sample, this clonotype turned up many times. The CDR3 nucleotides read TGCGCCAGCAGCTACCGGGGTGAAGATACGCAGTATTTT. Protein: CASSYRGEDTQYF. This chain connects TRBV5-1 to TRBJ2-3; possibly TRBD2 for D (5 bases). Between the trimmed V and J ends, which lost 3 bases and 5 bases, there was a span of 10 bases. Germline-derived CDR1 and CDR2 are SGHRS and YFSETQ. This CDR3 is 13 amino acids long.